This TCR beta chain emerged from a study of response to subunit inactivated influenza vaccine. Findings and caveats of the study: The authors put forward the suggestion that each seasonal influenza vaccination may bring in only a limited number of new T cells.

Notes on this clonotype: Antigen: not known.

Using its own MiXCR run on the RT-PCR reads, TCRdb lists one record per CDR3 protein. The data show around 320,000 distinct CDR3 sequences, approximately 20% seen once. This CDR3 has 19 amino acids. Germline CDR1 reads DFQATT; CDR2 reads SNEGSKA (reference sequence). The junction had 16 bases not matched to a gene; V was cut back by 4 bases and J by 0 bases. Here the sequenced sample was PBMCs from blood, taken roughly 20 months after vaccination. This rearrangement joins TRBV20-1 to TRBJ1-4; 8 bases line up with TRBD1. The sequence came from a man in his fifties or sixties who received an inactivated influenza vaccine. The CDR3 nucleotides are TGCAGTGCTATCAAAAACCCGGACAGGGAGGAATCAACTAATGAAAAACTGTTTTTT. Amino acid sequence: CSAIKNPDREESTNEKLFF.